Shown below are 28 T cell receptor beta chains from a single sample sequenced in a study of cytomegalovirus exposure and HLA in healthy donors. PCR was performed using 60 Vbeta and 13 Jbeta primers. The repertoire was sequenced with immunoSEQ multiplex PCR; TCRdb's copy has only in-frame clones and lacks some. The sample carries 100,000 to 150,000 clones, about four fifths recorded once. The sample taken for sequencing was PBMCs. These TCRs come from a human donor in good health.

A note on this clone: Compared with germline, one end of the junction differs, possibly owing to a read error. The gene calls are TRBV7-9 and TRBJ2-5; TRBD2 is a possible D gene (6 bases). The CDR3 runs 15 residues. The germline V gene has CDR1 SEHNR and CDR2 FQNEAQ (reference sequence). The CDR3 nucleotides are TGTTCCAGCAGCCCGCGCGGGGTAGCAGGGGAGACCCAGTACTTC. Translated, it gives CSSSPRGVAGETQYF.

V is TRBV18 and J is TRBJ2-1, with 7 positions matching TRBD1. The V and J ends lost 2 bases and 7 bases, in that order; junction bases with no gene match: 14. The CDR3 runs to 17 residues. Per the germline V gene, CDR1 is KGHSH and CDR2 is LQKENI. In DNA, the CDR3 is TGTGCCAGCTCACCAATGGCAGGACAGGTGGTTAGAAATGAGCAGTTCTTC. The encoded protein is CASSPMAGQVVRNEQFF. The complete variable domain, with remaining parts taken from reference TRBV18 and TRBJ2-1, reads NAGVMQNPRHLVRRRGQEARLRCSPMKGHSHVYWYRQLPEEGLKFMVYLQKENIIDESGMPKERFSAEFPKEGPSILRIQQVVRGDSAAYFCASSPMAGQVVRNEQFFGPGTRLTVL.

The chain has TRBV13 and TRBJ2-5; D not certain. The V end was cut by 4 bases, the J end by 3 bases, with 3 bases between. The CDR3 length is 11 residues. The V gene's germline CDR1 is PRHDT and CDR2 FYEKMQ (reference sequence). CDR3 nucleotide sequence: TGTGCCAGCAGCTCCGAAGAGACCCAGTACTTC. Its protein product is CASSSEETQYF.

The CDR3 DNA reads TGTGCCACCCTAAGACAGGGATCGGAGGAGCAGTACTTC. It yields the protein CATLRQGSEEQYF. The rearrangement links TRBV2 to TRBJ2-7; 7 bases agree with TRBD1. J was trimmed by 7 bases and V by 10 bases; bases with no gene match: 13. Germline CDR1 reads SNHLY; CDR2 reads FYNNEI. This CDR3 has 13 residues.

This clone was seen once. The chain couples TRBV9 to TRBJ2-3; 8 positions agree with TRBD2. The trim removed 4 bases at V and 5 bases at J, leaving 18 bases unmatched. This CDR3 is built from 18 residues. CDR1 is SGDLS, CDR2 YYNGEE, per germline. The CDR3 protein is CASSPHHPDGGAGDTQYF. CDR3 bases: TGTGCCAGCAGCCCTCACCATCCCGACGGGGGGGCTGGAGATACGCAGTATTTT.

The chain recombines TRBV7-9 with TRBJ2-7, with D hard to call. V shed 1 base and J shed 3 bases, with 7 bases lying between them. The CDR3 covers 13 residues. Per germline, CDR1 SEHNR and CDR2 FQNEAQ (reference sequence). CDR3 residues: CASSLVQNYEQYF. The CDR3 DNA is TGTGCCAGCAGCTTAGTACAGAACTACGAGCAGTACTTC.

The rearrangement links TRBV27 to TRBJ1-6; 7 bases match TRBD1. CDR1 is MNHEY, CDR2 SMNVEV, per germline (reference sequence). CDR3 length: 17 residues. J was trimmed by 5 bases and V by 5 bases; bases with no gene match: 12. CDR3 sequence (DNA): TGTGCCAGCAGTCGTAACAGGGGACCTCTAGATAATTCACCCCTCCACTTT. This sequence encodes CASSRNRGPLDNSPLHF.

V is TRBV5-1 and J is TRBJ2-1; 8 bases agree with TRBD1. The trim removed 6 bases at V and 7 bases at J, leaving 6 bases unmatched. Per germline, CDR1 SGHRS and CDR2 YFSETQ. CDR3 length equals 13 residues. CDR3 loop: CASTSQGANEQFF. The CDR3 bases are TGCGCCAGCACCTCCCAGGGGGCAAATGAGCAGTTCTTC.

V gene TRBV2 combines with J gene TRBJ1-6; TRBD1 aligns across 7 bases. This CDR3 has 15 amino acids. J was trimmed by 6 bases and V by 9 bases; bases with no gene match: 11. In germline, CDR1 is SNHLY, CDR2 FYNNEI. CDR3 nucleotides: TGTGCCAGAAGTCTGGTGGGACAGCCTAATTCACCCCTCCACTTT. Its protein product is CARSLVGQPNSPLHF.

CDR3 in DNA: TGTGCCAGCAGTGAGACAGTTCTATTATCGGCTGGCTACACCTTC. This gives the protein CASSETVLLSAGYTF. The chain combines TRBV28 with TRBJ1-2; the D gene is possibly TRBD1 (5 bases). Trimming left V 5 bases short and J 7 bases short, with 20 bases between. Germline assignment: CDR1 MDHEN and CDR2 SYDVKM. The CDR3 consists of 15 residues.

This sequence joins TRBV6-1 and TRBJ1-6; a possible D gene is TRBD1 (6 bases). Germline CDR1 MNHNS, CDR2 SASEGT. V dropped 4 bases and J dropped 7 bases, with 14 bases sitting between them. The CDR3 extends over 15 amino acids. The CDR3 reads CASSAGQGSNSPLHF. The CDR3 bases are TGTGCCAGCAGTGCCGGGCAGGGGTCGAATTCACCCCTCCACTTT.

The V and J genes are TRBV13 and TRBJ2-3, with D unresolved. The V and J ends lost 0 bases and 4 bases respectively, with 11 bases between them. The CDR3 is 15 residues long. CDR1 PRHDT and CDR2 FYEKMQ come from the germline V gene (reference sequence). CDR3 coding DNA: TGTGCCAGCAGCTTAGGGCGGCAGACCGCAGATACGCAGTATTTT. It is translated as CASSLGRQTADTQYF.

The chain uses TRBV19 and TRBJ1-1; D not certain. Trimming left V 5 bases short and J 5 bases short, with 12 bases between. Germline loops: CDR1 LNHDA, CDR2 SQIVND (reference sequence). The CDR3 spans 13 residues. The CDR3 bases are TGTGCCAGTAGTCTTGCTCGGGAGACTGAAGCTTTCTTT. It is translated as CASSLARETEAFF. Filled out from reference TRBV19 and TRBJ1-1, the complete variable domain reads DGGITQSPKYLFRKEGQNVTLSCEQNLNHDAMYWYRQDPGQGLRLIYYSQIVNDFQKGDIAEGYSVSREKKESFPLTVTSAQKNPTAFYLCASSLARETEAFFGQGTRLTVV.

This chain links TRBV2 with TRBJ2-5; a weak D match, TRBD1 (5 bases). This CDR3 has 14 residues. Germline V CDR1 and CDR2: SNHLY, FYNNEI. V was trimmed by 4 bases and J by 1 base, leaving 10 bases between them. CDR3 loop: CASSGGRAQETQYF. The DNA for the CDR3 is TGTGCCAGCAGTGGGGGCAGGGCCCAAGAGACCCAGTACTTC.

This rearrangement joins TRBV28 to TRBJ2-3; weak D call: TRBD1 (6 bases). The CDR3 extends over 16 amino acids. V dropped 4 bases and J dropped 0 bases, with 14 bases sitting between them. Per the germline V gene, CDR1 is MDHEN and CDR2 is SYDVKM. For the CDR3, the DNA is TGTGCCAGCAGTTCGACGGGACACCTAAGCACAGATACGCAGTATTTT. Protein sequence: CASSSTGHLSTDTQYF.

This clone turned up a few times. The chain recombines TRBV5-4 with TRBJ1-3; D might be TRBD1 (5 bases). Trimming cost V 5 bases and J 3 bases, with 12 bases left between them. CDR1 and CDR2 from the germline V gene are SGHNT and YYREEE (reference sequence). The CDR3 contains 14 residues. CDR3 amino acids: CASRAGLGGNTIYF. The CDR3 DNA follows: TGTGCCAGCAGGGCAGGGTTGGGTGGAAACACCATATATTTT.

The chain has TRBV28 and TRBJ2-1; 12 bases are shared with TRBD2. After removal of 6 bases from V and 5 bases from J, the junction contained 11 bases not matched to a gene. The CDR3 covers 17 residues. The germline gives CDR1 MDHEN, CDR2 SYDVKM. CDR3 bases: TGTGCCAGCAGCCACTCGGGACTAGCGGGCCGAAACAATGAGCAGTTCTTC. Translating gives CASSHSGLAGRNNEQFF.

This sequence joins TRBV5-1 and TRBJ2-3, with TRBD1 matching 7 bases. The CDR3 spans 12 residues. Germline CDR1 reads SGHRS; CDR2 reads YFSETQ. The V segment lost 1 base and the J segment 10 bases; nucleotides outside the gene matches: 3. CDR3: CASSLRQGSQYF. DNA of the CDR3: TGCGCCAGCAGCTTGAGACAGGGATCGCAGTATTTT.

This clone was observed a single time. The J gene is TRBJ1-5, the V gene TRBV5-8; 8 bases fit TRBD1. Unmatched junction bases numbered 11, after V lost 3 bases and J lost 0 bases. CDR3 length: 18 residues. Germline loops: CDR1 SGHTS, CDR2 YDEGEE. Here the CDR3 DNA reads TGTGCCAGCAGCTCCAGGGGGCAGGGGTCCTATAGCAATCAGCCCCAGCATTTT. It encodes CASSSRGQGSYSNQPQHF.

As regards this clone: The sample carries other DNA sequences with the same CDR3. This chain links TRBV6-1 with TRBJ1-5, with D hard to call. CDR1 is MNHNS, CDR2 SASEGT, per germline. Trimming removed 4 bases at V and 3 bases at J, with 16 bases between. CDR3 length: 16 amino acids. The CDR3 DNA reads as TGTGCCAGCAGTGCCAGGTTAGCGGGAGACAATCAGCCCCAGCATTTT. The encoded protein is CASSARLAGDNQPQHF.

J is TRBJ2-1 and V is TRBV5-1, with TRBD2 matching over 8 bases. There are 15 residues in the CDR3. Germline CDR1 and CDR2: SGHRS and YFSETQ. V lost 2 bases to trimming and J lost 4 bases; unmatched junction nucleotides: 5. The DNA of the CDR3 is TGCGCCAGCAGCTTTCAGCGGGGGACGTACAATGAGCAGTTCTTC. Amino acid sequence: CASSFQRGTYNEQFF.

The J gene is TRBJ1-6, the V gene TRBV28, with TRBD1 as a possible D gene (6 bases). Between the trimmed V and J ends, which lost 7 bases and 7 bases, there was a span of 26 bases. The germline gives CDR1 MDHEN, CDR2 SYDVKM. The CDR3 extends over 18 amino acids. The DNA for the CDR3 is TGTGCCAGCACACGGGGGGGCGGGGTTCCTAGGCGAAATTCACCCCTCCACTTT. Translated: CASTRGGGVPRRNSPLHF.

The CDR3 bases are TGTGCCACCGAGATGCTTTGGAGGAACCTTGAAACTAGCACAGATACGCAGTATTTT. Residues: CATEMLWRNLETSTDTQYF. The chain is built from TRBV15 and TRBJ2-3; TRBD2 might be the D (5 bases). Trimming took 8 bases from V and 0 from J, leaving 27 bases between them. Germline values: CDR1 LNHNV, CDR2 YYDKDF (reference sequence). There are 19 residues in the CDR3.

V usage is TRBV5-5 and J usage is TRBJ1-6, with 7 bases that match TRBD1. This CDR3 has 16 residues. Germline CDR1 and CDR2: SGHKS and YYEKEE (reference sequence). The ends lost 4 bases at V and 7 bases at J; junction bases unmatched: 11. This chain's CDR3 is CASSPRQGTKNSPLHF. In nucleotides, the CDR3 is TGTGCCAGCAGCCCTAGACAGGGAACTAAGAATTCACCCCTCCACTTT.

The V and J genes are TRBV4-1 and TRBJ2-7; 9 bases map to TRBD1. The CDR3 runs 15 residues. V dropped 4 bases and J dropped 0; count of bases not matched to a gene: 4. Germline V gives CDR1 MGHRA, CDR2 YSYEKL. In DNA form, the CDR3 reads TGCGCCAGCAGCCGAGGGACAGGGAGCTCCTACGAGCAGTACTTC. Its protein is CASSRGTGSSYEQYF.

The CDR3 DNA is TGTGCCAGCAGCTTAACAGGGGCCGACGAGCAGTACTTC. Translating it yields CASSLTGADEQYF. V gene TRBV7-2 combines with J gene TRBJ2-7; TRBD1 matches 7 bases. Trimming took 2 bases from V and 5 from J; bases not matched to a gene: 3. Germline assignment: CDR1 SGHTA and CDR2 FQGNSA. This CDR3 comprises 13 residues.

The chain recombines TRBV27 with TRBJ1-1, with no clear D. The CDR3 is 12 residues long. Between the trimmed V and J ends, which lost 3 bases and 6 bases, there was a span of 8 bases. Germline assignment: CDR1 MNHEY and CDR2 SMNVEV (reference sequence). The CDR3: CASSFLSSEAFF. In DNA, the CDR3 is TGTGCCAGCAGTTTCCTGTCGTCTGAAGCTTTCTTT.

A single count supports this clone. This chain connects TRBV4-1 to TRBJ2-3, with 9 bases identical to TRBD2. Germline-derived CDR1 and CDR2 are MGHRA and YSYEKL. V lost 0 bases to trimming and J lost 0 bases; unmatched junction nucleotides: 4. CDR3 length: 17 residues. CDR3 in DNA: TGCGCCAGCAGCCAAGACTCTAGCGGGGCCAGCACAGATACGCAGTATTTT. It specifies CASSQDSSGASTDTQYF.